This T cell receptor (beta chain) was identified in a study of shared clonotypes between healthy human individuals. Whole-study context: Those who served as donors were two women and a few men between the ages of 18 and 49.

This CDR3 has 13 amino acids. Germline assignment: CDR1 SGHTA and CDR2 FQGNSA. V lost 1 base and J lost 5; bases outside the gene matches: 2. As to this clone: The antigen is undetermined.

Overall study findings and caveats: Generally, estimated richness proved larger in naive subsets than it did in memory subsets. Sorted-subset sequencing, rarefaction showed, was incomplete despite large depth.

The data were produced by immunoSEQ multiplex PCR, yet TCRdb's version contains in-frame clones alone and is incomplete. The sample contains a few hundred thousand clones, 96% of which appear only once. The specimen sequenced was memory CD8+ T cells sorted from blood. Subset noted: CD45RO+ cells pooled with CCR7-negative TemRA cells. The V and J genes are TRBV7-2 and TRBJ2-7; 7 bases match TRBD2. The TCR sequence derives from a man aged 25 to 40 in good health. The CDR3 nucleotides read TGTGCCAGCAGCTTAGGCCTAGCGGACGAGCAGTACTTC. As protein: CASSLGLADEQYF.